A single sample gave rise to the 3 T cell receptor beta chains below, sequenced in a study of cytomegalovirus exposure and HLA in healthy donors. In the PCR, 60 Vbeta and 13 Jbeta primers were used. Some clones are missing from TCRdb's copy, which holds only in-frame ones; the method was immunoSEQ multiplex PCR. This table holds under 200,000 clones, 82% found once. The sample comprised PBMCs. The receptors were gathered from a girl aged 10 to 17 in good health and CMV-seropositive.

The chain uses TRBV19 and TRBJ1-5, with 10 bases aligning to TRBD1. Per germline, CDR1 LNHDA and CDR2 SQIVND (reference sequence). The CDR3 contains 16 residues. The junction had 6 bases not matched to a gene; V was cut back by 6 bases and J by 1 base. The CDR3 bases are TGTGCCAGTAGAGCGGCGGGACAGGGGAGCAATCAGCCCCAGCATTTT. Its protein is CASRAAGQGSNQPQHF.

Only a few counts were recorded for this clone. Here the CDR3 DNA reads TGTGCCAGCAGTATACGGGCAGGGATGAACACTGAAGCTTTCTTT. Its protein product is CASSIRAGMNTEAFF. This sequence joins TRBV27 and TRBJ1-1; maybe TRBD1 (5 bases). The V gene lost 5 bases and the J gene lost 0 bases, with 13 bases spanning the gap. The germline V gene has CDR1 MNHEY and CDR2 SMNVEV (reference sequence). The CDR3 length is 15 residues.

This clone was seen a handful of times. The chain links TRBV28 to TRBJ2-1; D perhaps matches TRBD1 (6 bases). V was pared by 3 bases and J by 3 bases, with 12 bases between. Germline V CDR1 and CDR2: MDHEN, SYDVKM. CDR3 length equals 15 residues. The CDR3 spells CASSFPGVSYNEQFF. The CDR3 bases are TGTGCCAGCAGTTTTCCAGGGGTCAGCTACAATGAGCAGTTCTTC.